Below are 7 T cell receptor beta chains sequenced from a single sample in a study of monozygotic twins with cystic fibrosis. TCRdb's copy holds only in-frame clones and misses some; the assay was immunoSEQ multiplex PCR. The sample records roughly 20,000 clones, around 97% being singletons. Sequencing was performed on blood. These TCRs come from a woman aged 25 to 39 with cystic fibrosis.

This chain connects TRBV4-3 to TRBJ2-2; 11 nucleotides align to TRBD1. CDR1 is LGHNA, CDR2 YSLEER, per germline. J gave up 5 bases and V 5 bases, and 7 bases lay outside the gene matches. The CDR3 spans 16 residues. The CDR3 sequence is CASSAHGTGGTGELFF. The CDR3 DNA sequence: TGCGCCAGCAGCGCCCATGGGACAGGGGGTACCGGGGAGCTGTTTTTT.

DNA of the CDR3: TGTGCCAGCAGCCCGGGGACCGATGAAGCTTTCTTT. Encoded protein: CASSPGTDEAFF. The J gene is TRBJ1-1, the V gene TRBV5-6, with D possibly being TRBD1 (5 bases). V was pared by 4 bases and J by 7 bases, with 11 bases between. Germline V gene data show CDR1 as SGHDT and CDR2 as YYEEEE. The CDR3 spans 12 residues.

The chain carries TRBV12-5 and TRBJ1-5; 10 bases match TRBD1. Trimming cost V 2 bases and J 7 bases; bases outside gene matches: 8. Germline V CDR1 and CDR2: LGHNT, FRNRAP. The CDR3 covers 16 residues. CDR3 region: CASGLTDRGYRQPQHF. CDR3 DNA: TGTGCTAGTGGTTTGACGGACAGGGGGTATCGGCAGCCCCAGCATTTT. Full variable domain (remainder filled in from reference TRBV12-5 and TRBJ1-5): DARVTQTPRHKVTEMGQEVTMRCQPILGHNTVFWYRQTMMQGLELLAYFRNRAPLDDSGMPKDRFSAEMPDATLATLKIQPSEPRDSAVYFCASGLTDRGYRQPQHFGDGTRLSIL.

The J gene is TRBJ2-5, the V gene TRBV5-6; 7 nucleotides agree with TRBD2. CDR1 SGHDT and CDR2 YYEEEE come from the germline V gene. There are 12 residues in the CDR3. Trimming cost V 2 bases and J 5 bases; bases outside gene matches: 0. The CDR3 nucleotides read TGTGCCAGCAGCTTCGGGGGGGAGACCCAGTACTTC. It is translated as CASSFGGETQYF.

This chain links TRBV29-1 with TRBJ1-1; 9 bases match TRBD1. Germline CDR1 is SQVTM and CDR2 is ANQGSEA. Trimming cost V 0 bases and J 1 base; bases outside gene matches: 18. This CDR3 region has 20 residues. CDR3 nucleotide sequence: TGCAGCGTTGAAGAGACAGTGGGGCTCTACAGGGGGCGCAGGAACACTGAAGCTTTCTTT. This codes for CSVEETVGLYRGRRNTEAFF.

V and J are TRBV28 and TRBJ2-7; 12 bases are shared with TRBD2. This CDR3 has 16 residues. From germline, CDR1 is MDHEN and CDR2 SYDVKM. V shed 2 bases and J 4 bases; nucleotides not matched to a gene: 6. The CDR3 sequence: CASSLGTSGFVYEQYF. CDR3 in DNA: TGTGCCAGCAGTTTAGGGACTAGCGGGTTTGTATACGAGCAGTACTTC.

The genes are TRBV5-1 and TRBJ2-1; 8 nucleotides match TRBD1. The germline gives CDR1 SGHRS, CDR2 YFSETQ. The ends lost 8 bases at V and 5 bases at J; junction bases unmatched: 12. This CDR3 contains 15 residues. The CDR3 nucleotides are TGCGCCAGTGCAGTTAGCGGACAGGGCCACAATGAGCAGTTCTTC. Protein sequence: CASAVSGQGHNEQFF.